Sequencing of this T cell receptor beta chain was carried out in a study of control samples from healthy donors and cancer patients (dated by TCRdb to the early 2020s). Libraries were prepared through the immunoSEQ multiplex PCR assay. In its TCRdb copy, this immuneACCESS table keeps in-frame sequences only and misses some clones. Where compared with another copy, unresolved V genes explain less than half of these, and the others have no known cause. The sample data list more than 95,000 clones, and about 92% of these were observed just once. The leading ten clones occupy under 0.7% of the sample. As to this clone: It lacks a known antigen. Base qualities are not at hand, and no much larger clone is one base apart.

Sequences GTSNPN (CDR1) and SVGIG (CDR2) are obtained from the germline V gene (reference sequence). Unmatched junction bases come to 2, with V trimmed by 1 base and J by 6 bases. The CDR3 covers 12 residues, taking in both the cysteine and the phenylalanine. The read is trimmed to its CDR3 DNA, 36 bases read in frame from base 1. The receptor was derived from a man at least 80 years old with head and neck cancer. Specimen: PBMCs. The rearranged chain carries TRBV30 and TRBJ2-7; 8 of the junction bases match TRBD2. The CDR3 loop reads CAWSAAGGEQYF. Here is the DNA: TGTGCCTGGAGTGCCGCGGGAGGCGAGCAGTACTTC.